These 29 T cell receptor beta chains originate from one sample sequenced in a study of blood T cells in healthy people across ages. With a J-beta primer mix and a sample-barcoded 5' primer, a second PCR ran about 6 to 11 cycles. TCRdb used MiXCR to reprocess the 5' RACE reads, holding one entry per CDR3 protein. The sample consists of 1.5 million to 2 million distinct CDR3 sequences, 28% of them appearing once. Sequenced sample: blood. The receptors come from a woman in her 30s in good health.

This clonotype has more than one count but fewer than ten. This chain links TRBV19 with TRBJ2-3; D gene uncertain. The CDR3 is made up of 12 amino acids. Looked up from germline, CDR1 is LNHDA and CDR2 is SQIVND (reference sequence). Trimming stripped 6 bases from V and 6 bases from J, with 10 bases between. The CDR3 is CASSSWADTQYF. CDR3 nucleotide sequence: TGTGCCAGTAGCAGCTGGGCGGATACGCAGTATTTT.

This clonotype was counted only a few times. V gene TRBV7-9 combines with J gene TRBJ1-6; D not resolved. The V end was cut by 7 bases, the J end by 0 bases, with 10 bases between. The CDR3 has 15 amino acids. CDR1 and CDR2 from the germline V gene are SEHNR and FQNEAQ (reference sequence). The CDR3 protein is CASIAASSYNSPLHF. The DNA for the CDR3 is TGTGCCAGCATTGCGGCAAGCTCCTATAATTCACCCCTCCACTTT.

This clonotype was observed a few times. This sequence joins TRBV7-8 and TRBJ1-5, with a tentative D call TRBD1 (5 bases). CDR1 and CDR2 from the germline V gene are SGHVS and FQNEAQ. There are 15 residues in the CDR3. The V gene lost 5 bases and the J gene lost 6 bases, with 17 bases spanning the gap. The CDR3 region has the DNA TGTGCCAGCAGCGGGTGGGAAGGGGATAGTCAGCCCCAGCATTTT. Amino acids: CASSGWEGDSQPQHF.

This clonotype showed up just once. A clone one base away is much larger, so this may be a read error. The chain joins TRBV7-2 to TRBJ2-7, with 7 bases that match TRBD2. With V trimmed by 5 bases and J by 1 base, 8 bases remained unmatched. Looked up from germline, CDR1 is SGHTA and CDR2 is FQGNSA. CDR3 length equals 15 residues. The CDR3, as DNA: TGTACCAGCAGCCCTCCGCGCGGGAGTTCCTACGAGCAGTACTTC. Translated: CTSSPPRGSSYEQYF.

A few counts support this clonotype. This rearrangement joins TRBV12-3 or TRBV12-4 to TRBJ1-2; tentative D call: TRBD1 (5 bases). The CDR3 length is 13 residues. V shed 1 base and J shed 8 bases, with 11 bases lying between them. The CDR3 here is CASSLGRESGYTF. In DNA, the CDR3 is TGTGCCAGCAGTTTAGGCAGGGAGAGCGGCTACACCTTC.

V and J are TRBV28 and TRBJ1-1; D not certain. Germline CDR1 reads MDHEN; CDR2 reads SYDVKM. The CDR3 is 11 amino acids. V was clipped by 6 bases and J by 4 bases, with 6 bases between them. The CDR3, as DNA: TGTGCCAGCAGGGTCGCCACTGAAGCTTTCTTT. It codes for CASRVATEAFF. Full variable domain (missing parts from reference TRBV28 and TRBJ1-1): DVKVTQSSRYLVKRTGEKVFLECVQDMDHENMFWYRQDPGLGLRLIYFSYDVKMKEKGDIPEGYSVSREKKERFSLILESASTNQTSMYLCASRVATEAFFGQGTRLTVV.

This clonotype was found a few times. The chain is built from TRBV7-6 and TRBJ2-1; tentatively, D is TRBD1 (5 bases). The V gene lost 5 bases and the J gene lost 5 bases, with 16 bases spanning the gap. The CDR3 covers 15 residues. Per the germline V gene, CDR1 is SGHVS and CDR2 is FNYEAQ. Here the CDR3 reads CASSDLGAVNNEQFF. The CDR3 DNA sequence: TGTGCCAGCAGCGACCTTGGGGCGGTAAACAATGAGCAGTTCTTC.

This clonotype showed up just a few times. The chain joins TRBV5-5 to TRBJ2-6; D unresolved. The V and J ends lost 0 bases and 0 bases respectively, with 10 bases between them. This CDR3 has 17 residues. The germline V gene encodes CDR1 SGHKS and CDR2 YYEKEE (reference sequence). In nucleotides, the CDR3 is TGTGCCAGCAGCTTGGCCCAACTTCTCTCTGGGGCCAACGTCCTGACTTTC. It is translated as CASSLAQLLSGANVLTF.

This clonotype was counted between two and nine times. The chain employs TRBV20-1 and TRBJ1-6; D is unresolved. CDR1 and CDR2 from the germline V gene are DFQATT and SNEGSKA (reference sequence). The CDR3 runs to 13 residues. Here the CDR3 reads CSATTSYNSPLHF. CDR3 DNA sequence: TGCAGCGCCACCACCTCCTATAATTCACCCCTCCACTTT.

The chain carries TRBV20-1 and TRBJ2-1, with 9 nucleotides matching TRBD2. V lost 6 bases, J lost 0 bases, and 9 bases stayed unmatched. The CDR3 sequence is 16 residues long. Germline CDR1 and CDR2: DFQATT and SNEGSKA (reference sequence). CDR3 coding DNA: TGCAGTGCCCTAGCGGGGCCCCTCAGCTCCTACAATGAGCAGTTCTTC. Its translation is CSALAGPLSSYNEQFF.

The chain couples TRBV9 to TRBJ1-2, with a tentative D call TRBD1 (6 bases). The ends were cut back, 2 bases at V and 5 bases at J, with 16 bases in the middle. The CDR3 length is 15 residues. Germline CDR1 is SGDLS and CDR2 is YYNGEE. The CDR3 DNA is TGTGCCAGCAGCGTGGGGGGGGCATTCCCATATGGCTACACCTTC. Its translation: CASSVGGAFPYGYTF.

This clonotype showed up just a few times. The J gene is TRBJ2-3, the V gene TRBV19, with TRBD1 identical over 10 bases. V was clipped by 4 bases and J by 2 bases; unmatched bases: 6. This CDR3 spans 16 amino acids. Germline V gene sequence: CDR1 LNHDA, CDR2 SQIVND (reference sequence). In DNA form, the CDR3 reads TGTGCCAGTAGTACTCGGACAGGGGGTCACACAGATACGCAGTATTTT. Its translation: CASSTRTGGHTDTQYF.

This clonotype was detected a few times. The chain has TRBV12-3 or TRBV12-4 and TRBJ2-1; maybe TRBD2 (6 bases). The CDR3 consists of 17 residues. The V and J ends lost 5 bases and 9 bases respectively, with 26 bases between them. CDR3 protein: CASSLSWGGARSGEQFF. Here the CDR3 DNA reads TGTGCCAGCAGTCTATCTTGGGGCGGGGCGCGGTCGGGTGAGCAGTTCTTC.

DNA of the CDR3: TGTGCCAGCAGCCTCGGGACTCAAGATACGCAGTATTTT. This sequence encodes CASSLGTQDTQYF. This rearrangement joins TRBV14 to TRBJ2-3, with a weak D call TRBD2 (6 bases). The CDR3 sequence is 13 residues long. CDR1 SGHDN and CDR2 FVKESK come from the germline V gene. The V gene lost 4 bases and the J gene lost 5 bases, with 10 bases spanning the gap.

This clonotype was found a few times. The chain couples TRBV4-3 to TRBJ1-6; 7 bases agree with TRBD1. The CDR3 has 14 amino acids. V shed 4 bases and J 10 bases; nucleotides not matched to a gene: 7. CDR1 is LGHNA and CDR2 is YSLEER in the germline V gene. This chain's CDR3 is CASSPDRAGSPLHF. The DNA of the CDR3 is TGCGCCAGCAGCCCCGACAGGGCCGGATCACCCCTCCACTTT.

This clonotype has more than one count but fewer than ten. J is TRBJ2-3 and V is TRBV28; 7 positions agree with TRBD1. Trimming at V came to 8 bases and at J to 3 bases, leaving 11 bases not matched to a gene. The germline V gene has CDR1 MDHEN and CDR2 SYDVKM. CDR3 length: 15 residues. The CDR3 DNA follows: TGTGCCAGCTTCGAGGGGGCAGGGGTAACAGATACGCAGTATTTT. This codes for CASFEGAGVTDTQYF.

J is TRBJ1-5 and V is TRBV9; D remains unclear. Looked up from germline, CDR1 is SGDLS and CDR2 is YYNGEE. V shed 4 bases and J shed 2 bases, with 13 bases lying between them. CDR3 length: 15 amino acids. The CDR3 is CASSLTWDGNQPQHF. CDR3 bases: TGTGCCAGCAGCCTCACGTGGGATGGCAATCAGCCCCAGCATTTT. The full variable domain, in which reference TRBV9 and TRBJ1-5 provide the parts outside the CDR3, is DSGVTQTPKHLITATGQRVTLRCSPRSGDLSVYWYQQSLDQGLQFLIQYYNGEERAKGNILERFSAQQFPDLHSELNLSSLELGDSALYFCASSLTWDGNQPQHFGDGTRLSIL.

Ten or more counts support this clonotype. J is TRBJ2-1 and V is TRBV20-1, with 12 bases fitting TRBD2. The CDR3 is 16 amino acids. The V gene end was trimmed by 3 bases and the J gene end by 6 bases; junction bases not matched to a gene: 9. CDR1 DFQATT and CDR2 SNEGSKA come from the germline V gene (reference sequence). CDR3 in amino acids: CSASLAASGRANEQFF. The CDR3 DNA reads as TGCAGTGCTAGCCTCGCCGCTAGCGGGAGGGCCAATGAGCAGTTCTTC.

As to this clonotype: A read error may account for a junction end that differs from germline. V is TRBV7-2 and J is TRBJ1-3; D gene unclear. This CDR3 has 14 amino acids. Germline CDR1 SGHTA, CDR2 FQGNSA. The CDR3, as DNA: TGTGCCAGCAGCCCGGCCTTCTCTGGAGACACCATATATTTT. It yields the protein CASSPAFSGDTIYF.

In its sample, this clonotype was seen once. Germline is not matched at one junction end, which may reflect a read error. DNA of the CDR3: TGTGCCAGCAGCGGCCTTAGCGGGACGAGCTCCTACAATGAGCGGTTCTTC. Translated, it gives CASSGLSGTSSYNERFF. The chain combines TRBV7-9 with TRBJ2-1, with TRBD2 identical over 8 bases. The CDR3 is made up of 17 amino acids. The germline V gene encodes CDR1 SEHNR and CDR2 FQNEAQ (reference sequence).

This clonotype showed up many times. This chain joins TRBV20-1 and TRBJ2-1; TRBD2 might be the D (6 bases). The CDR3 has 13 amino acids. Trimming pared 5 bases from V and 3 bases from J, leaving 11 bases between. Per the germline V gene, CDR1 is DFQATT and CDR2 is SNEGSKA (reference sequence). CDR3 residues: CSAGGVNYNEQFF. The DNA of the CDR3 is TGCAGTGCTGGCGGGGTAAACTACAATGAGCAGTTCTTC.

As for this clonotype: Because it lacks the conserved phenylalanine or tryptophan at the end, this CDR3 is likely a read error. CDR3 nucleotide sequence: TGCGCCAGCAGCCAAGATCCGAGCTCCTACGAGCAGTACTGC. Encoded protein: CASSQDPSSYEQYC. V and J are TRBV4-3 and TRBJ2-7, with D unclear. Trimming cost V 0 bases and J 0 bases, with 6 bases left between them. The germline gives CDR1 LGHNA, CDR2 YSLEER. The CDR3 spans 14 residues.

This clonotype was seen a few times. V is TRBV29-1 and J is TRBJ2-7; D tentatively fits TRBD1 or TRBD2 (5 bases each). Trimming took off 5 bases at V and 3 bases at J, with 14 bases between the two ends. The germline V gene has CDR1 SQVTM and CDR2 ANQGSEA. The length of the CDR3 is 13 residues. CDR3: CSVRDHNNYEQYF. CDR3 sequence (DNA): TGCAGCGTTCGGGACCATAACAACTACGAGCAGTACTTC.

This clonotype was recorded a few times. The chain employs TRBV2 and TRBJ2-4; 10 bases match TRBD2. The V gene's germline CDR1 is SNHLY and CDR2 FYNNEI. CDR3 length: 16 residues. This CDR3 reads CVSLPKREGAKNIQYF. CDR3 sequence (DNA): TGTGTCAGTCTGCCTAAGCGGGAGGGAGCCAAAAACATTCAGTACTTC. Full variable domain (missing parts from reference TRBV2 and TRBJ2-4): EPEVTQTPSHQVTQMGQEVILRCVPISNHLYFYWYRQILGQKVEFLVSFYNNEISEKSEIFDDQFSVERPDGSNFTLKIRSTKLEDSAMYFCVSLPKREGAKNIQYFGAGTRLSVL.

This clonotype was seen a handful of times. The chain recombines TRBV12-3 or TRBV12-4 with TRBJ2-7; 10 positions match TRBD1. Trimming took 7 bases from V and 11 from J; bases not matched to a gene: 8. CDR3 size: 12 residues. CDR3 residues: CASKRRGTGEYF. The CDR3 coding sequence is TGTGCCAGCAAGAGAAGGGGGACAGGGGAGTACTTC.

The V and J genes are TRBV20-1 and TRBJ2-1; TRBD1 matches at 8 bases. CDR1 is DFQATT, CDR2 SNEGSKA, per germline (reference sequence). Trimming took 6 bases from V and 6 from J; bases not matched to a gene: 16. This CDR3 has 16 residues. DNA for the CDR3: TGCAGTGCGACAGAGGTCTCGAGACAGGGGTCCAATGAGCAGTTCTTC. It encodes CSATEVSRQGSNEQFF.

The J gene is TRBJ2-3, the V gene TRBV9; possible D gene TRBD2, 5 bases. V was trimmed by 0 bases and J by 3 bases, leaving 8 bases between them. Germline CDR1 SGDLS, CDR2 YYNGEE. The CDR3 runs to 14 residues. The CDR3: CASSVVGETDTQYF. DNA for the CDR3: TGTGCCAGCAGCGTAGTCGGGGAAACAGATACGCAGTATTTT. Full variable domain (outside the CDR3, taken from reference TRBV9 and TRBJ2-3): DSGVTQTPKHLITATGQRVTLRCSPRSGDLSVYWYQQSLDQGLQFLIQYYNGEERAKGNILERFSAQQFPDLHSELNLSSLELGDSALYFCASSVVGETDTQYFGPGTRLTVL.

The V and J genes are TRBV18 and TRBJ2-4; unclear D gene. V lost 2 bases, J lost 13 bases, and 12 bases lay in between. CDR3 length: 12 amino acids. Looked up from germline, CDR1 is KGHSH and CDR2 is LQKENI. CDR3 loop: CASSPGCGEQYF. The CDR3 region has the DNA TGTGCCAGCTCACCAGGGTGCGGTGAGCAGTACTTC. Full variable domain (remainder filled in from reference TRBV18 and TRBJ2-4): NAGVMQNPRHLVRRRGQEARLRCSPMKGHSHVYWYRQLPEEGLKFMVYLQKENIIDESGMPKERFSAEFPKEGPSILRIQQVVRGDSAAYFCASSPGCGEQYFGAGTRLSVL.

The gene calls are TRBV12-3 or TRBV12-4 and TRBJ2-7; possibly TRBD1 for D (6 bases). Trimming shortened V by 7 bases and J by 1 base, and 14 bases separated the two germline ends. The CDR3 totals 14 residues. The DNA for the CDR3 is TGTGCCAGCACCCCGGGACACCCTTCCTACGAGCAGTACTTC. Translated, it gives CASTPGHPSYEQYF.